This T cell receptor beta chain was sequenced for a study of early T cells in non-severe SARS-CoV-2 infection. Background on the study: The study sequenced bulk RNA from unsorted whole blood, with chains unpaired. Findings and caveats of the study: Matching with VDJdb favored anti-spike CD8 responses (missing private and CD4 specificities).

Attachment of unique molecular identifiers to individual cDNA molecules was performed. TCRdb re-analysed the 5' RACE reads in MiXCR, keeping a single row per CDR3 protein. Counted here are more than 80,000 distinct CDR3 sequences, approximately 10% occurring once; the ten biggest clones make up around 5%. This clonotype was observed many times. Its antigen remains unknown. V shed 0 bases, J shed 8 bases, and the junction held 4 bases outside the gene matches. The CDR3 extends over 15 amino acids. Germline CDR1 KGHSH, CDR2 LQKENI. The receptor was derived from an adult who was a healthcare worker with PCR-confirmed SARS-CoV-2 infection or an uninfected control (not recorded which). The sequenced sample was whole blood. The rearrangement joins TRBV18 to TRBJ2-1, with 10 bases identical to TRBD2. The CDR3 protein is CASSPPTSGNDEQFF. Here the CDR3 DNA reads TGTGCCAGCTCACCACCAACTAGCGGGAATGATGAGCAGTTCTTC.